This TCR beta chain was retrieved from a study of metastatic and nonmetastatic thyroid tumors. Sample share makes this clone medium-sized. Per the authors' pipeline: The study's classifier, a distant-metastasis tool for papillary thyroid cancer, was built using CDR3 differences across clinicopathological groups. TCRdb reanalyzed the PCR reads via MiXCR. The V and J calls and clone size are TCRdb's, not the authors'. This table holds under 20,000 clones, roughly 36% found once. The CDR3 is made up of 16 amino acids. Trimming shortened V by 3 bases and J by 3 bases, and 16 bases separated the two germline ends. In germline, CDR1 is SGDLS, CDR2 YYNGEE. Among the patients, none had received any treatment before thyroid surgery.

The chain combines TRBV9 with TRBJ1-5; possibly TRBD1 for D (5 bases). The clonotype was recovered from a female donor with papillary thyroid cancer or a benign thyroid nodule (not recorded which). Some clones in this sample may be carry-over from other donors' samples. Specimen: tumor tissue. The CDR3 is CASSEGRGADNQPQHF. CDR3 nucleotides: TGTGCCAGCAGCGAGGGGAGGGGCGCGGACAATCAGCCCCAGCATTTT.